The TCR beta chain described here comes from a study of CXCR3-negative and CXCR3-positive naive CD8 T cells. CDR1 and CDR2 from the germline V gene are MDHEN and SYDVKM. The CDR3 runs 16 residues. cDNA libraries for TRB were generated by 5' RACE incorporating UMI labels. TCRdb re-called the 5' RACE reads and catalogs CDR3 proteins one per entry, DNA excluded. The table lists 70,000 to 100,000 distinct CDR3 sequences, with 1.5% to 2% in the top ten. This sequence joins TRBV28 and TRBJ2-1; with no DNA, the TCRdb D assignment of TRBD1 cannot be verified. The sequence came from a human donor in good health. Some clones in this sample may be carry-over from other donors' samples. Sequences were obtained from naive CXCR3- CD8+ T cells from blood. Subset reported: CD45RO-CCR7+CD27+CD95- naive CD8+ T cells lacking CXCR3 (TNR3-). Here the CDR3 reads CASSPQTGTYGNEQFF.